The TCR beta chain described here comes from a study of graft-versus-host responses after intestinal transplantation. For the study at large: Every transplant recipient was induced with anti-thymocyte globulin, then maintained on tacrolimus and steroids for about 3 years.

Study-level results: Where graft-donor T cell macrochimerism was present, patients had high graft-versus-host to host-versus-graft clonal ratios in allografts.

With respect to this clone: Its antigen is undetermined.

Germline CDR1 SEHNR, CDR2 FQNEAQ (reference sequence). The ends were cut back, 1 base at V and 3 bases at J, with 9 bases in the middle. This CDR3 is built from 14 residues. Assay used: immunoSEQ multiplex PCR; TCRdb lists only in-frame clones, some missing. Seen here are tens of thousands of clones, roughly 91% observed once, and the top ten hold 1.5% to 2.5%. The source of this sequence is a human donor who received an intestinal transplant. This material consisted of unstimulated CD8+ T cells sorted from spleen or lymph node cells, taken before intestinal transplant. The rearrangement joins TRBV7-9 to TRBJ1-2; no firm D call. This CDR3 is CASSLESGYYGYTF. As DNA, the CDR3 is TGTGCCAGCAGCTTAGAATCAGGCTACTATGGCTACACCTTC. The variable domain in full, with the rest retrieved from reference TRBV7-9 and TRBJ1-2, is DTGVSQNPRHKITKRGQNVTFRCDPISEHNRLYWYRQTLGQGPEFLTYFQNEAQLEKSRLLSDRFSAERPKGSFSTLEIQRTEQGDSAMYLCASSLESGYYGYTFGSGTRLTVV.